This T cell receptor (beta chain) was observed in a study of beta chain features in type 1 diabetes. To note about this clone: Its antigen remains unidentified.

Per the germline V gene, CDR1 is SGDLS and CDR2 is YYNGEE. Trimming cost V 3 bases and J 6 bases, with 19 bases left between them. The CDR3 totals 16 residues. The whole isolated RNA underwent reverse transcription, so sequencing captured expressed TCRB transcripts. Clones were sequenced by immunoSEQ multiplex PCR, and TCRdb holds only the in-frame ones, with some missing. Of about 400,000 clones detected, roughly 12% appear once; the ten largest clones hold 0.0095% to 0.011%. Study-wide results and limits: Researchers report that Type 1 diabetes patients had moderately but significantly shorter TCRB CDR3s across all four CD4+ subsets.

The rearrangement uses TRBV9 and TRBJ2-1, with D unclear. The source of this sequence is a woman in her late teens or twenties with type 1 diabetes. Material: naive CD4+ T cells from blood. CDR3 in amino acids: CASSDLLSGSLNEQFF. CDR3 nucleotides: TGTGCCAGCAGCGATTTACTCTCCGGGTCGCTCAATGAGCAGTTCTTC.